These T cell receptor beta chains were read from a single sample in a study of blood T cell repertoires in COVID-19. Clones were read by immunoSEQ multiplex PCR, and TCRdb kept only the in-frame ones, dropping some. The data show a few hundred thousand clones, 84% seen once. Specimen: peripheral blood. Receptors originate from a man in his fifties with active or convalescent COVID-19. The CDR3 runs from the conserved cysteine through the conserved F or W. Each record gives: J gene, clone size, D gene, V gene, CDR3 protein, CDR3 DNA. A D gene is named only where the DNA matches it firmly. Rows may omit the clone size; those that give it use once, few, many or a size class.

TRBJ1-3	few	-	TRBV3-1/TRBV3-2	CASSPSQVSGNTIYF	TGTGCCAGCAGCCCCTCCCAGGTCTCTGGAAACACCATATATTTT
TRBJ2-2	-	TRBD2	TRBV7-9	CASSQLGGGTGELFF	TGTGCCAGCAGCCAACTCGGGGGGGGCACCGGGGAGCTGTTTTTT
TRBJ2-1	-	TRBD1	TRBV7-2	CASSRQGDEQFF	TGTGCCAGCAGCCGACAGGGGGATGAGCAGTTCTTC
TRBJ1-3	few	TRBD1	TRBV7-2	CASSHVGGAGGNTIYF	TGTGCCAGCAGCCATGTAGGGGGCGCGGGAGGAAACACCATATATTTT
TRBJ2-2	-	TRBD2	TRBV18	CASSPHGLASGGELFF	TGTGCCAGCTCACCACACGGACTAGCGAGTGGCGGGGAGCTGTTTTTT
TRBJ2-7	-	-	TRBV7-2	CASSLVDSTEQYF	TGTGCCAGCAGCTTAGTGGACAGCACCGAGCAGTACTTC
TRBJ1-6	-	TRBD1	TRBV2	CASSEVTGGRAPLHF	TGTGCCAGCAGTGAAGTGACAGGGGGTAGGGCACCCCTCCACTTT
TRBJ2-5	-	TRBD2	TRBV5-8	CASSFGLASQETQYF	TGTGCCAGCAGCTTCGGACTAGCCTCCCAAGAGACCCAGTACTTC
TRBJ2-2	once	-	TRBV2	CASQGSGELFF	TGTGCCAGCCAGGGGTCCGGGGAGCTGTTTTTT
TRBJ1-1	-	-	TRBV29-1	CSVEDPGVEAFF	TGCAGCGTTGAAGATCCAGGGGTTGAAGCTTTCTTT
TRBJ2-1	-	TRBD2	TRBV29-1	CSAREAYEQFF	TGCAGCGCCCGGGAGGCATATGAGCAGTTCTTC
TRBJ1-1	-	-	TRBV6-2/TRBV6-3	CASSPQPRVPLTEAFF	TGTGCCAGCAGCCCTCAACCCAGGGTGCCCCTAACTGAAGCTTTCTTT
TRBJ1-6	-	-	TRBV28	CASSLGRASPLHF	TGTGCCAGCAGTTTAGGCAGGGCTTCACCCCTCCACTTT
TRBJ1-2	-	-	TRBV13	CASSTDRRYGYTF	TGTGCCAGCAGTACCGACAGGCGCTATGGCTACACCTTC
TRBJ2-1	-	TRBD2	TRBV5-6	CASRPGLEGRHEQFF	TGTGCCAGCAGACCGGGACTAGAGGGCCGGCATGAGCAGTTCTTC
TRBJ1-2	few	TRBD1	TRBV19	CASRRDRQSYGYTF	TGTGCCAGTAGAAGGGACAGGCAGAGCTATGGCTACACCTTC
TRBJ1-2	-	TRBD1	TRBV7-7	CASSLEDRANYGYTF	TGTGCTAGCAGCTTAGAGGACAGGGCAAACTATGGCTACACCTTC
TRBJ1-3	-	-	TRBV12-3/TRBV12-4	CASRFDTANTIYF	TGTGCCAGCAGATTCGACACTGCAAACACCATATATTTT
TRBJ1-2	few	TRBD1	TRBV25-1	CASSELHPGQGSGYGYTF	TGTGCCAGCAGTGAACTTCACCCTGGACAGGGAAGCGGCTATGGCTACACCTTC
TRBJ1-6	-	-	TRBV28	CASGGENSPLHF	TGTGCCAGCGGGGGCGAAAATTCACCCCTCCACTTT
TRBJ2-2	-	TRBD1	TRBV18	CASSQGTGAWTGELFF	TGTGCCAGCTCACAGGGGACAGGGGCCTGGACCGGGGAGCTGTTTTTT
TRBJ1-1	-	TRBD1	TRBV15	CATSRGTGGRGAFF	TGTGCCACCAGCAGAGGGACAGGGGGTCGAGGAGCTTTCTTT
TRBJ2-3	-	-	TRBV19	CASSPITGARGDTQYF	TGTGCCAGTAGTCCAATTACAGGGGCCCGGGGGGATACGCAGTATTTT
TRBJ1-5	-	-	TRBV6-5	CASSQDNNQPQHF	TGTGCCAGCAGCCAGGACAACAATCAGCCCCAGCATTTT
TRBJ2-5	-	-	TRBV2	CASTEPGDRQATQYF	TGTGCCAGCACCGAGCCCGGGGACCGACAGGCGACCCAGTACTTC
TRBJ2-2	-	TRBD1	TRBV11-2	CASSWTGDTGELFF	TGTGCCAGCAGCTGGACAGGGGACACCGGGGAGCTGTTTTTT
TRBJ1-1	-	-	TRBV5-1	CASSLSAGVTEAFF	TGCGCCAGCAGCTTGTCAGCAGGGGTGACTGAAGCTTTCTTT
TRBJ2-1	few	TRBD2	TRBV11-3	CASSLENGGFNEQFF	TGTGCCAGCAGCTTAGAGAACGGGGGGTTCAATGAGCAGTTCTTC
TRBJ2-1	-	TRBD2	TRBV7-2	CASSLARTSGYYNEQFF	TGTGCCAGCAGCTTAGCCAGGACTAGCGGGTACTACAATGAGCAGTTCTTC
TRBJ1-2	-	-	TRBV23-1	CASRDSRGYGYTF	TGCGCCAGCCGGGACTCTCGCGGCTATGGCTACACCTTC
TRBJ1-1	few	TRBD1	TRBV28	CASSLAGTGGRSFF	TGTGCCAGCAGTTTAGCGGGGACAGGGGGCAGGTCTTTCTTT
TRBJ2-1	few	TRBD2	TRBV5-1	CASSEIGLAAYNEQFF	TGCGCCAGTTCTGAAATTGGACTAGCGGCCTACAATGAGCAGTTCTTC
TRBJ1-2	-	TRBD1	TRBV13	CASSDTSGTANYGYTF	TGTGCCAGCAGCGACACCTCCGGGACAGCTAACTATGGCTACACCTTC
TRBJ2-2	-	-	TRBV4-3	CASSQDSGFGELFF	TGCGCCAGCAGCCAAGATTCGGGATTCGGGGAGCTGTTTTTT
TRBJ1-5	-	-	TRBV19	CASSTLLQGMEDSNQPQHF	TGTGCCAGTAGTACCCTACTACAGGGAATGGAGGATAGCAATCAGCCCCAGCATTTT
TRBJ1-1	-	-	TRBV10-3	CAISGTAPGTNTEAFF	TGTGCCATCAGTGGGACAGCCCCGGGGACGAACACTGAAGCTTTCTTT
TRBJ1-6	-	-	TRBV4-2	CASSQGTHSPLHF	TGTGCCAGCAGCCAGGGGACACATTCACCCCTCCACTTT
TRBJ2-5	-	TRBD2	TRBV7-6	CASSFLGSGSLYETQYF	TGTGCCAGCAGCTTTTTGGGTAGCGGGAGTCTGTATGAGACCCAGTACTTC
TRBJ2-2	-	TRBD2	TRBV9	CASSVEDGGGWTGELFF	TGTGCCAGCAGCGTAGAGGATGGGGGAGGGTGGACCGGGGAGCTGTTTTTT
TRBJ2-2	few	TRBD2	TRBV4-1	CASSHPGLAGGRIGELFF	TGCGCCAGCAGCCACCCGGGACTAGCGGGGGGGCGGATCGGGGAGCTGTTTTTT
TRBJ2-1	-	TRBD2	TRBV5-1	CASSYIAGRSYNEQFF	TGCGCCAGCAGCTATATAGCGGGGCGATCCTACAATGAGCAGTTCTTC
TRBJ1-6	-	-	TRBV6-1	CASSEKRTALNSPLHF	TGTGCCAGCAGTGAAAAACGGACAGCACTTAATTCACCCCTCCACTTT
TRBJ2-1	-	TRBD2	TRBV13	CASSLGSFTSGWGSYNEQFF	TGTGCCAGCAGCTTAGGCTCTTTCACTAGCGGGTGGGGCTCCTACAATGAGCAGTTCTTC
TRBJ2-7	-	TRBD1	TRBV4-3	CASSQDTGQGVEQYF	TGCGCCAGCAGCCAAGACACTGGACAGGGGGTTGAGCAGTACTTC
TRBJ2-1	-	-	TRBV7-9	CASSLVGGAGNLPEQFF	TGTGCCAGCAGCTTAGTAGGAGGGGCCGGCAATCTTCCTGAGCAGTTCTTC
TRBJ2-3	-	-	TRBV5-1	CASSPPAQGTTDTQYF	TGCGCCAGCAGCCCCCCAGCCCAGGGGACCACAGATACGCAGTATTTT
TRBJ2-1	-	TRBD2	TRBV5-6	CASSLLLANNEQFF	TGTGCCAGCAGCTTGTTACTAGCGAACAATGAGCAGTTCTTC
TRBJ2-7	-	-	TRBV5-8	CASILPTGGRREQYF	TGTGCCAGCATTTTACCGACTGGAGGACGGCGCGAGCAGTACTTC
TRBJ2-1	-	-	TRBV19	CASSMEESSYNEQFF	TGTGCCAGTAGTATGGAGGAGAGCTCCTACAATGAGCAGTTCTTC
TRBJ2-7	-	-	TRBV18	CASSPGAGSHEQYF	TGTGCCAGCTCACCTGGGGCAGGCTCCCACGAGCAGTACTTC
TRBJ2-1	-	-	TRBV12-3/TRBV12-4	CASSQTLYNEQFF	TGTGCCAGCAGTCAAACTCTCTACAATGAGCAGTTCTTC
TRBJ2-1	-	TRBD2	TRBV5-1	CASSLVVSGRNEQFF	TGCGCCAGCAGCTTGGTGGTTAGCGGGAGAAATGAGCAGTTCTTC
TRBJ2-3	-	-	TRBV21-1	CASSKREPAFYTDTQYF	TGTGCCAGCAGCAAACGGGAGCCAGCTTTCTACACAGATACGCAGTATTTT
TRBJ1-3	-	-	TRBV28	CASSSNGGGSGNTIYF	TGTGCCAGCAGTTCAAACGGGGGGGGCTCTGGAAACACCATATATTTT
TRBJ2-7	-	TRBD2	TRBV9	CASSAAGGPYEQYF	TGTGCCAGCAGCGCCGCGGGAGGGCCTTACGAGCAGTACTTC